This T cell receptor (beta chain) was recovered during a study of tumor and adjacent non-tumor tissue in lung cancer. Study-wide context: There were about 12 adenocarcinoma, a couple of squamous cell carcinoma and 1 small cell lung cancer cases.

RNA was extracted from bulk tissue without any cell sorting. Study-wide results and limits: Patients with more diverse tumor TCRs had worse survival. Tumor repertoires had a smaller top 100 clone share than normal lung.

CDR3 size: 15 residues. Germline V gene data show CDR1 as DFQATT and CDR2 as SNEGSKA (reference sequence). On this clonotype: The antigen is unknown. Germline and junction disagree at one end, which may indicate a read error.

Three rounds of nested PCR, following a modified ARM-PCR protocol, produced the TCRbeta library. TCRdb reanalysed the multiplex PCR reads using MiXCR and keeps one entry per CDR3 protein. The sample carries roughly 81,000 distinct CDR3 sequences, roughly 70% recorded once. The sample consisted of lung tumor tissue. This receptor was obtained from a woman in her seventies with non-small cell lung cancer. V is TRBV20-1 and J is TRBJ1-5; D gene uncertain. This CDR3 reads CSARDTGYGGQPRHF. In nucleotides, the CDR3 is TGCAGTGCTAGAGATACCGGGTATGGCGGTCAGCCCCGGCATTTT.